This is a list of T cell receptor beta chains from one sample in a study of blood T cells in healthy people across ages. Each CDR3 protein gets one entry after TCRdb re-called the 5' RACE reads with MiXCR. Of over 1.5 million distinct CDR3 sequences listed, just under 50% are singletons. Sequenced input: blood. The receptors were sampled from a woman in her thirties or forties in good health. CDR3s include the opening cysteine and the closing phenylalanine or tryptophan. The D gene is left open where the match is weak. The size field is filled for only some rows; it gives once, few, many or a size class.

J gene: TRBJ2-7; clone size: few; CDR3 length: 14; D gene: -; V gene: TRBV12-2; CDR3 DNA: TGTGCAAGTCGCTTACCCTTTGGTACCTACGAGCAGTACTTC; CDR3 protein: CASRLPFGTYEQYF
J gene: TRBJ2-1; clone size: -; CDR3 length: 16; D gene: TRBD2; V gene: TRBV10-2; CDR3 DNA: TGCGCCAGCAAGTCCTCCCTAGCGGGGGGGAACAATGAGCAGTTCTTC; CDR3 protein: CASKSSLAGGNNEQFF
J gene: TRBJ2-7; clone size: -; CDR3 length: 14; D gene: TRBD1; V gene: TRBV6-2/TRBV6-3; CDR3 DNA: TGTGCCAGCGGAACGGACAGGGCCCCCTACGAGCAGTACTTC; CDR3 protein: CASGTDRAPYEQYF
J gene: TRBJ2-2; clone size: once; CDR3 length: 17; D gene: TRBD2; V gene: TRBV7-3; CDR3 DNA: TGTGCCAGCAGCTCCCTAGCGGGGGGGCCGAGAGGCGGGGAGCTGTTTTTT; CDR3 protein: CASSSLAGGPRGGELFF
J gene: TRBJ2-5; clone size: once; CDR3 length: 15; D gene: TRBD1; V gene: TRBV11-2; CDR3 DNA: TGCGCCAGCAGCCTACAGGGGGGAAGTCGAGAGACCCAGTACTTC; CDR3 protein: CASSLQGGSRETQYF
J gene: TRBJ2-3; clone size: -; CDR3 length: 17; D gene: TRBD2; V gene: TRBV11-2; CDR3 DNA: TGTGCCAGCAGCTTAGGGCTAGCGGGACCAACCGCAGATACGCAGTATTTT; CDR3 protein: CASSLGLAGPTADTQYF
J gene: TRBJ2-7; clone size: few; CDR3 length: 15; D gene: -; V gene: TRBV12-3/TRBV12-4; CDR3 DNA: TGTGCCAGCAGTTTACAGGCTGGCAACCACTACGAGCAGTACTTC; CDR3 protein: CASSLQAGNHYEQYF
J gene: TRBJ2-1; clone size: -; CDR3 length: 16; D gene: TRBD1; V gene: TRBV25-1; CDR3 DNA: TGTGCCAGCAGTGGATTAGGGACAGGGGAAGACCATGAGCAGTTCTTC; CDR3 protein: CASSGLGTGEDHEQFF
J gene: TRBJ2-7; clone size: -; CDR3 length: 14; D gene: TRBD2; V gene: TRBV6-6; CDR3 DNA: TGTGCCAGCAGTAGCGCAGCGGGGCCCTACGAGCAGTACTTC; CDR3 protein: CASSSAAGPYEQYF
J gene: TRBJ1-4; clone size: few; CDR3 length: 14; D gene: -; V gene: TRBV4-3; CDR3 DNA: TGCGCCAGCAGCCAAAGTACAACTAATGAAAAACTGTTTTTT; CDR3 protein: CASSQSTTNEKLFF
J gene: TRBJ1-5; clone size: -; CDR3 length: 14; D gene: TRBD1; V gene: TRBV3-1; CDR3 DNA: TGTGCCAGCAGCATCGGGACAGGGGGTCAGCCCCAGCATTTT; CDR3 protein: CASSIGTGGQPQHF
J gene: TRBJ2-1; clone size: -; CDR3 length: 15; D gene: -; V gene: TRBV6-6; CDR3 DNA: TGTGCCAGCACCCAGGGGCGAGCGGACTACAATGAGCAGTTCTTC; CDR3 protein: CASTQGRADYNEQFF
J gene: TRBJ1-1; clone size: -; CDR3 length: 14; D gene: TRBD1; V gene: TRBV5-1; CDR3 DNA: TGCGCCAGCCTTGCGACAGGGTCGAACACTGAAGCTTTCTTT; CDR3 protein: CASLATGSNTEAFF
J gene: TRBJ1-1; clone size: -; CDR3 length: 14; D gene: -; V gene: TRBV28; CDR3 DNA: TGTGCCAGCAGTTTAGGTGGGGTCCAAAATGAAGCTTTCTTT; CDR3 protein: CASSLGGVQNEAFF
J gene: TRBJ2-7; clone size: -; CDR3 length: 14; D gene: TRBD1; V gene: TRBV7-2; CDR3 DNA: TGTGCCAGCAGGCCGACAGGACAGGCCTACGAGCAGTACTTC; CDR3 protein: CASRPTGQAYEQYF
J gene: TRBJ1-2; clone size: -; CDR3 length: 14; D gene: TRBD1; V gene: TRBV25-1; CDR3 DNA: TGTGCCAGCAGTCAGGGACAGGCATCCTATGGCTACACCTTC; CDR3 protein: CASSQGQASYGYTF
J gene: TRBJ2-3; clone size: -; CDR3 length: 14; D gene: -; V gene: TRBV6-6; CDR3 DNA: TGTGCCACCCGAGGCCCTCAAAGCACAGATACGCAGTATTTT; CDR3 protein: CATRGPQSTDTQYF
J gene: TRBJ2-6; clone size: -; CDR3 length: 16; D gene: -; V gene: TRBV15; CDR3 DNA: TGTGCCACCAGCAGAGATTTCGGCTCTGGGGCCAACATCCTGACTTTC; CDR3 protein: CATSRDFGSGANILTF
J gene: TRBJ2-3; clone size: -; CDR3 length: 14; D gene: -; V gene: TRBV6-2/TRBV6-3; CDR3 DNA: TGTGCCAGCGACGATCCGGGCCCAGGGGATACGCAGTATTTT; CDR3 protein: CASDDPGPGDTQYF
J gene: TRBJ2-3; clone size: few; CDR3 length: 14; D gene: -; V gene: TRBV7-2; CDR3 DNA: TGTGCCAGCAGCGCTGCCGGGGGCACAGATACGCAGTATTTT; CDR3 protein: CASSAAGGTDTQYF
J gene: TRBJ2-1; clone size: -; CDR3 length: 11; D gene: -; V gene: TRBV7-9; CDR3 DNA: TGTGCCAGCAGCTTAGGGAGCTCTCAGTTCTTC; CDR3 protein: CASSLGSSQFF
J gene: TRBJ2-1; clone size: -; CDR3 length: 15; D gene: TRBD2; V gene: TRBV9; CDR3 DNA: TGTGCCAGCACCCCAGGGGCTAGCGGGATGAATGAGCAGTTCTTC; CDR3 protein: CASTPGASGMNEQFF
J gene: TRBJ1-1; clone size: -; CDR3 length: 17; D gene: TRBD1; V gene: TRBV3-1; CDR3 DNA: TGTGCCAGCAGCCAATACGCGGGTAACAGGGGAGGGACTGAAGCTTTCTTT; CDR3 protein: CASSQYAGNRGGTEAFF
J gene: TRBJ2-1; clone size: few; CDR3 length: 14; D gene: TRBD1; V gene: TRBV7-9; CDR3 DNA: TGTGCCAGCCCACCGGGACAGGGGGCAGGGGAGCAGTTCTTC; CDR3 protein: CASPPGQGAGEQFF
J gene: TRBJ2-3; clone size: few; CDR3 length: 16; D gene: -; V gene: TRBV7-9; CDR3 DNA: TGTGCCAGCAGCTCCTTAGGGGGGGGAGGAGCAGATACGCAGTATTTT; CDR3 protein: CASSSLGGGGADTQYF
J gene: TRBJ2-1; clone size: -; CDR3 length: 13; D gene: -; V gene: TRBV7-2; CDR3 DNA: TGTGCCGGCAGCGATTTAGATAGGTATGAGCAGTTCTTC; CDR3 protein: CAGSDLDRYEQFF
J gene: TRBJ2-1; clone size: -; CDR3 length: 16; D gene: TRBD2; V gene: TRBV28; CDR3 DNA: TGTGCCAGCACCTCCCCAGCGGGGGGCTCCGGCAATGAGCAGTTCTTC; CDR3 protein: CASTSPAGGSGNEQFF
J gene: TRBJ2-7; clone size: few; CDR3 length: 13; D gene: TRBD1; V gene: TRBV2; CDR3 DNA: TGTGCCAGCAGGACAGGGCCCTCCTACGAGCAGTACTTC; CDR3 protein: CASRTGPSYEQYF
J gene: TRBJ2-1; clone size: -; CDR3 length: 18; D gene: -; V gene: TRBV1; CDR3 DNA: TGCACCAGCAGCCAAGAGAGGGGCCCGTCGAACTCCTACAATGAGCAGTTCTTC; CDR3 protein: CTSSQERGPSNSYNEQFF
J gene: TRBJ2-3; clone size: -; CDR3 length: 13; D gene: TRBD2; V gene: TRBV20-1; CDR3 DNA: TGCAGTGCTAGACCTGGTACTAGCGGGACGCAGTATTTT; CDR3 protein: CSARPGTSGTQYF
J gene: TRBJ1-2; clone size: -; CDR3 length: 13; D gene: TRBD1; V gene: TRBV25-1; CDR3 DNA: TGTGCCAGCAGACGAGGGGGCGAAAATGGCTACACCTTC; CDR3 protein: CASRRGGENGYTF
J gene: TRBJ1-4; clone size: few; CDR3 length: 15; D gene: -; V gene: TRBV12-3/TRBV12-4; CDR3 DNA: TGTGCCAGCAGTTTGGCAGGACAAGGCAATGAAAAACTGTTTTTT; CDR3 protein: CASSLAGQGNEKLFF
J gene: TRBJ2-5; clone size: -; CDR3 length: 15; D gene: -; V gene: TRBV7-8; CDR3 DNA: TGTGCCAGCAGCCCCCGGCAGGGCCACCAAGAGACCCAGTACTTC; CDR3 protein: CASSPRQGHQETQYF
J gene: TRBJ1-1; clone size: -; CDR3 length: 14; D gene: -; V gene: TRBV6-1; CDR3 DNA: TGTGCCAGCAGCCAGGACTACTGGGGCACTGAAGCTTTCTTT; CDR3 protein: CASSQDYWGTEAFF
J gene: TRBJ1-1; clone size: -; CDR3 length: 13; D gene: -; V gene: TRBV27; CDR3 DNA: TGTGCCAGCAGTTCTCGGCCGAACACTGAAGCTTTCTTT; CDR3 protein: CASSSRPNTEAFF
J gene: TRBJ2-4; clone size: many; CDR3 length: 15; D gene: -; V gene: TRBV29-1; CDR3 DNA: TGCAGCGTTGACGGAGGCAGCCTAGCCAAAAACATTCAGTACTTC; CDR3 protein: CSVDGGSLAKNIQYF
J gene: TRBJ2-5; clone size: once; CDR3 length: 19; D gene: TRBD2; V gene: TRBV7-2; CDR3 DNA: TGTGCCAGCAGCTTTTTCGAAGACGAGCGGGGGGGTGCCCAAGAGACCCAGTACTTC; CDR3 protein: CASSFFEDERGGAQETQYF
J gene: TRBJ2-1; clone size: few; CDR3 length: 14; D gene: TRBD2; V gene: TRBV29-1; CDR3 DNA: TGCAGCGGACGGGGAGGGGCAGGGTACAATGAGCAGTTCTTC; CDR3 protein: CSGRGGAGYNEQFF
J gene: TRBJ2-5; clone size: few; CDR3 length: 16; D gene: -; V gene: TRBV13; CDR3 DNA: TGTGCCAGCAGCCTCCGGGGAGTCAGGGCGTTGGAGACCCAGTACTTC; CDR3 protein: CASSLRGVRALETQYF
J gene: TRBJ2-1; clone size: few; CDR3 length: 14; D gene: -; V gene: TRBV27; CDR3 DNA: TGTGCCACCTCGCAGAGACCCGAGGGTAATGAGCAGTTCTTC; CDR3 protein: CATSQRPEGNEQFF
J gene: TRBJ2-3; clone size: few; CDR3 length: 14; D gene: TRBD2; V gene: TRBV7-2; CDR3 DNA: TGTGCCAGCAGCTTAGTATGGACTAGCGGTACGCAGTATTTT; CDR3 protein: CASSLVWTSGTQYF
J gene: TRBJ2-5; clone size: -; CDR3 length: 14; D gene: -; V gene: TRBV24-1; CDR3 DNA: TGTGCCACCAGTGCCAGGGGAGTCCTGGAGACCCAGTACTTC; CDR3 protein: CATSARGVLETQYF
J gene: TRBJ1-1; clone size: once; CDR3 length: 13; D gene: -; V gene: TRBV20-1; CDR3 DNA: TGCAGTGCTAGAGATGCAAGGAGAACTGAAGCTTTCTTT; CDR3 protein: CSARDARRTEAFF
J gene: TRBJ1-2; clone size: -; CDR3 length: 15; D gene: -; V gene: TRBV27; CDR3 DNA: TGTGCCAGCAGAGCGGGGGTCCTCACGGGCTATGGCTACACCTTC; CDR3 protein: CASRAGVLTGYGYTF
J gene: TRBJ1-1; clone size: -; CDR3 length: 14; D gene: -; V gene: TRBV6-5; CDR3 DNA: TGTGCTAGCACCCAAACTGGGGAAGGGGCTGAAGCTTTCTTT; CDR3 protein: CASTQTGEGAEAFF
J gene: TRBJ1-6; clone size: -; CDR3 length: 13; D gene: -; V gene: TRBV10-3; CDR3 DNA: TGTGCCATCAGTGACAGTAGTCAATCACCCCTCCACTTT; CDR3 protein: CAISDSSQSPLHF
J gene: TRBJ2-4; clone size: few; CDR3 length: 15; D gene: -; V gene: TRBV20-1; CDR3 DNA: TGCAGTGCTAGAGACAGGGGATTGGCCAAAAACATTCAGTACTTC; CDR3 protein: CSARDRGLAKNIQYF
J gene: TRBJ2-1; clone size: -; CDR3 length: 18; D gene: -; V gene: TRBV5-1; CDR3 DNA: TGCGCCAGCACCACTCTTTCCGACAGAGCCCCCCAGAGGGGTGAGCAGTTCTTC; CDR3 protein: CASTTLSDRAPQRGEQFF
J gene: TRBJ2-3; clone size: few; CDR3 length: 12; D gene: -; V gene: TRBV20-1; CDR3 DNA: TGCAGTGCTACGACCCTTGGAGATACGCAGTATTTT; CDR3 protein: CSATTLGDTQYF
J gene: TRBJ1-6; clone size: -; CDR3 length: 15; D gene: -; V gene: TRBV9; CDR3 DNA: TGTGCCAGCAGCATCGGGGCCCTAGGGGATTCACCCCTCCACTTT; CDR3 protein: CASSIGALGDSPLHF
J gene: TRBJ2-1; clone size: few; CDR3 length: 14; D gene: TRBD1; V gene: TRBV2; CDR3 DNA: TGTGCCAGCAGTGGGGGGACAGTCCGAGATGAGCAGTTCTTC; CDR3 protein: CASSGGTVRDEQFF
J gene: TRBJ2-5; clone size: few; CDR3 length: 14; D gene: -; V gene: TRBV7-2; CDR3 DNA: TGTGCCAGCCTAAATCCGGGTCTTAAAGAGACCCAGTACTTC; CDR3 protein: CASLNPGLKETQYF
J gene: TRBJ2-1; clone size: -; CDR3 length: 14; D gene: -; V gene: TRBV20-1; CDR3 DNA: TGCAGTGCCCCGGTTCCGAGCTCCTACAATGAGCAGTTCTTC; CDR3 protein: CSAPVPSSYNEQFF
J gene: TRBJ2-5; clone size: -; CDR3 length: 15; D gene: TRBD1; V gene: TRBV27; CDR3 DNA: TGTGCCAGCAGTTGGTCAGCAGGGGGCTTAGAGACCCAGTACTTC; CDR3 protein: CASSWSAGGLETQYF
J gene: TRBJ2-7; clone size: few; CDR3 length: 15; D gene: -; V gene: TRBV12-3/TRBV12-4; CDR3 DNA: TGTGCCAGCAGTTTGATAACAGGGCCCTCCTACGAGCAGTACTTC; CDR3 protein: CASSLITGPSYEQYF
J gene: TRBJ2-3; clone size: -; CDR3 length: 14; D gene: TRBD2; V gene: TRBV20-1; CDR3 DNA: TGCAGTGCTCCTGGAGCGGGGGAGACAGAGACGCAGTATTTT; CDR3 protein: CSAPGAGETETQYF
J gene: TRBJ2-3; clone size: -; CDR3 length: 17; D gene: TRBD1; V gene: TRBV27; CDR3 DNA: TGTGCCAGCAGTTTGACTTCGGGACAGGGTCCAGGGTTTCCGCAGTATTTT; CDR3 protein: CASSLTSGQGPGFPQYF
J gene: TRBJ2-1; clone size: -; CDR3 length: 13; D gene: -; V gene: TRBV21-1; CDR3 DNA: TGTGCCAGCAAGACAGGTTTCTACAATGAGCAGTTCTTC; CDR3 protein: CASKTGFYNEQFF
J gene: TRBJ2-7; clone size: -; CDR3 length: 16; D gene: -; V gene: TRBV20-1; CDR3 DNA: TGCAGTGCTAGAGATCTAGGGCGGGGCGACTCCTACGAGCAGTACTTC; CDR3 protein: CSARDLGRGDSYEQYF